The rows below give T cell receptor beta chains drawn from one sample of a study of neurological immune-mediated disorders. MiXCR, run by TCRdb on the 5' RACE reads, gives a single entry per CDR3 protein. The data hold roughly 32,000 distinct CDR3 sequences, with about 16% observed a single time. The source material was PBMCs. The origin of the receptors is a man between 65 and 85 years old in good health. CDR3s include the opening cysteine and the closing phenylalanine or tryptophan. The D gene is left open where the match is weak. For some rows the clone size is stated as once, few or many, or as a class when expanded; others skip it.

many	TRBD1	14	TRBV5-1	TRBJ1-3	CASSGAGGENTIYF	TGCGCCAGCAGCGGAGCAGGGGGCGAAAACACCATATATTTT
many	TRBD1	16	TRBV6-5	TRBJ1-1	CASSYFSTGMNTEAFF	TGTGCCAGCAGTTACTTCTCGACAGGGATGAACACTGAAGCTTTCTTT
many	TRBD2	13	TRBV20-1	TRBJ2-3	CSARTSGTDTQYF	TGCAGTGCCAGGACTAGCGGCACAGATACGCAGTATTTT
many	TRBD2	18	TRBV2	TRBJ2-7	CASSDTELAGVPSYEQYF	TGTGCCAGCAGTGACACCGAACTAGCGGGGGTACCCTCCTACGAGCAGTACTTC
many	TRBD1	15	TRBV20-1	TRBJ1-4	CSASRDRGGIRKLFF	TGCAGTGCTAGCCGGGACAGGGGAGGGATAAGAAAACTGTTTTTT
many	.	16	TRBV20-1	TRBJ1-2	CSARDPPGAGNYGYTF	TGCAGTGCTAGAGATCCGCCAGGGGCGGGGAACTATGGCTACACCTTC
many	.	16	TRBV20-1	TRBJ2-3	CSARDAGGLSTDTQYF	TGCAGTGCTAGAGATGCTGGCGGGTTAAGCACAGATACGCAGTATTTT
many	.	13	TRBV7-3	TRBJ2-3	CASSLNRADTQYF	TGTGCCAGCAGCTTAAACAGGGCAGATACGCAGTATTTT
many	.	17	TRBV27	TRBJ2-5	CASSPSGAGWYQETQYF	TGTGCCAGCAGTCCCTCTGGGGCGGGGTGGTACCAAGAGACCCAGTACTTC
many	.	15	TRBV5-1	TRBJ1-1	CASSLAVGRATEAFF	TGCGCCAGCAGCTTGGCCGTAGGGCGGGCCACTGAAGCTTTCTTT
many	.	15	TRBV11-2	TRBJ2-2	CASSSFRDATGELFF	TGTGCCAGCAGCTCATTCCGGGACGCCACCGGGGAGCTGTTTTTT
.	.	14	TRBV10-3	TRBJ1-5	CAISEDGGNQPQHF	TGTGCCATCAGTGAGGATGGGGGGAATCAGCCCCAGCATTTT
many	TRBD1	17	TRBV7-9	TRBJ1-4	CASSPLWTGVTNEKLFF	TGTGCCAGCAGCCCGCTGTGGACAGGGGTAACTAATGAAAAACTGTTTTTT
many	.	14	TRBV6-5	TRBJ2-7	CASSYAWTIGEQYF	TGTGCCAGCAGTTACGCGTGGACAATCGGGGAGCAGTACTTC
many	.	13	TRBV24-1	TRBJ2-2	CATSYTLTGELFF	TGTGCCACCAGTTACACCCTCACCGGGGAGCTGTTTTTT
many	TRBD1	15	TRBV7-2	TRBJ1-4	CASSLNRGSNEKLFF	TGTGCCAGCAGCTTAAACAGGGGCTCTAATGAAAAACTGTTTTTT
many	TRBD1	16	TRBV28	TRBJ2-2	CATRDRGDSNAGELFF	TGTGCCACCCGAGACAGGGGGGATTCAAACGCAGGGGAGCTGTTTTTT
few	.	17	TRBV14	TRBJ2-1	CASSQGRAGYSYNEQFF	TGTGCCAGCAGCCAGGGCAGGGCGGGTTACTCCTACAATGAGCAGTTCTTC
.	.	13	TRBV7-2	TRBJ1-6	CASLGAVGHGLHF	TGTGCCAGCTTAGGAGCTGTAGGGCATGGCCTCCACTTT
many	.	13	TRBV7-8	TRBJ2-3	CASNIEGADTQYF	TGTGCCAGCAATATAGAGGGCGCAGATACGCAGTATTTT
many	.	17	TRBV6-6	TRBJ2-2	CASRKGGGRANTGELFF	TGTGCCAGCAGGAAGGGGGGGGGGCGCGCGAACACCGGGGAGCTGTTTTTT
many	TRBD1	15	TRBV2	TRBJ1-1	CASRPGQGLNTEAFF	TGTGCCAGCAGGCCCGGACAGGGGTTGAACACTGAAGCTTTCTTT
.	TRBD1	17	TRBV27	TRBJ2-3	CASSLLKDRGGTDTQYF	TGTGCAAGCAGCCTCCTCAAGGACAGGGGCGGCACAGATACGCAGTATTTT
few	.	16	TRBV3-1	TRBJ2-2	CASSQGPGDDTGELFF	TGTGCCAGCAGCCAAGGACCAGGGGACGACACCGGGGAGCTGTTTTTT
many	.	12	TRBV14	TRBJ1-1	CAAIRGNTEAFF	TGTGCCGCTATTCGGGGGAACACTGAAGCTTTCTTT
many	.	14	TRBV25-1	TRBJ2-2	CASSDGRITGELFF	TGTGCCAGCAGTGATGGACGGATCACCGGGGAGCTGTTTTTT
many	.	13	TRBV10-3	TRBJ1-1	CAISYRSNTEAFF	TGTGCCATCAGCTACAGGAGTAACACTGAAGCTTTCTTT
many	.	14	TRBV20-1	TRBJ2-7	CSAITGTYTYEQYF	TGCAGTGCTATCACCGGGACATACACCTACGAGCAGTACTTC
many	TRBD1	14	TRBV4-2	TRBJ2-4	CASSQEDRGNIQYF	TGTGCCAGCAGCCAAGAGGACAGGGGAAACATTCAGTACTTC
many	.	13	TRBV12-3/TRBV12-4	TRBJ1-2	CASSFFPGYGYTF	TGTGCCAGCAGTTTCTTTCCGGGCTATGGCTACACCTTC
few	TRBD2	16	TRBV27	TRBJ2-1	CASSSPGLAGGNEQFF	TGTGCCAGCAGTTCCCCGGGACTAGCGGGGGGCAATGAGCAGTTCTTC
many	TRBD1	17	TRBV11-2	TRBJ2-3	CASSLDQRGLPTDTQYF	TGTGCCAGCAGCTTAGATCAAAGGGGGCTCCCCACAGATACGCAGTATTTT
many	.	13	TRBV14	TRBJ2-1	CASSPLRDNEQFF	TGTGCCAGCAGCCCCCTGCGGGACAATGAGCAGTTCTTC
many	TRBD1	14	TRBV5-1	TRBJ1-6	CASSLDRGNSPLHF	TGCGCCAGCAGCCTAGACAGGGGGAATTCACCCCTCCACTTT
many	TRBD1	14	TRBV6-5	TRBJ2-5	CASRPPGQQETQYF	TGTGCCAGCAGGCCTCCGGGACAGCAAGAGACCCAGTACTTC
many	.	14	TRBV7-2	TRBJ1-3	CASSLYRDGNTIYF	TGTGCCAGCAGCCTCTACAGGGATGGAAACACCATATATTTT
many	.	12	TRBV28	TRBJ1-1	CASHRLNTEAFF	TGTGCCAGTCACAGGCTAAACACTGAAGCTTTCTTT
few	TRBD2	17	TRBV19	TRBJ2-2	CASSLNPGGPSAGELFF	TGTGCCAGTAGTCTAAACCCGGGGGGGCCTTCGGCCGGGGAGCTGTTTTTT
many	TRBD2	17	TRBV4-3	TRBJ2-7	CASSQDLGGGHSYEQYF	TGCGCCAGCAGCCAAGATCTAGGCGGGGGGCACTCCTACGAGCAGTACTTC
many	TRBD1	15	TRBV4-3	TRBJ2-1	CASSLGQGAANEQFF	TGCGCCAGCAGCCTGGGACAGGGGGCGGCAAATGAGCAGTTCTTC
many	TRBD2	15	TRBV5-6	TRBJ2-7	CASFRLAGASYEQYF	TGTGCCAGCTTCCGACTAGCGGGGGCCTCCTACGAGCAGTACTTC
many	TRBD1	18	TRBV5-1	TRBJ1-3	CASSPGQGSASFGNTIYF	TGCGCCAGCAGCCCAGGACAGGGATCGGCGTCTTTTGGAAACACCATATATTTT
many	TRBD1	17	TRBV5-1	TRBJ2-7	CASSRRPSGQNSYEQYF	TGCGCCAGCAGCCGCCGCCCTTCGGGACAGAACTCCTACGAGCAGTACTTC